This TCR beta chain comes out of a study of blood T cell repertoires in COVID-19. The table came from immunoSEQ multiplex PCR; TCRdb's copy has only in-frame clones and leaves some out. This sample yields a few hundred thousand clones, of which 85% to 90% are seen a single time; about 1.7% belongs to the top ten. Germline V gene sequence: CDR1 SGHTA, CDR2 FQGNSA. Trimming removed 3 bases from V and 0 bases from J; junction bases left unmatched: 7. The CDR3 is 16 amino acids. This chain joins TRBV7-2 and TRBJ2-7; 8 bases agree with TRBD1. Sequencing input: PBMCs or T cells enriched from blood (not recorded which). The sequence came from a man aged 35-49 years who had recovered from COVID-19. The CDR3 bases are TGTGCCAGCAGCTTGGGGGACAGGTTCAGCTCCTACGAGCAGTACTTC. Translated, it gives CASSLGDRFSSYEQYF.